The 25 T cell receptor beta chains in this list originate from one sample, sequenced in a study of blood T cell repertoires in COVID-19. Method: immunoSEQ multiplex PCR; TCRdb's copy keeps in-frame clones and lacks some. The sample shows roughly 120,000 clones, roughly 87% of them seen only once. Sequencing was performed on peripheral blood. The receptor source for this set is a human donor in a cohort sampled during active COVID-19.

The chain is built from TRBV18 and TRBJ1-4, with D maybe TRBD1 (5 bases). With 4 bases removed from V and 2 bases from J, the gap between germline ends came to 5 bases. CDR1 KGHSH and CDR2 LQKENI come from the germline V gene. The CDR3 is made up of 13 amino acids. The CDR3 region has the DNA TGTGCCAGCTCACAGGGGACTAATGAAAAACTGTTTTTT. Protein sequence: CASSQGTNEKLFF.

J is TRBJ2-7 and V is TRBV6-5, with TRBD1 identical over 9 bases. V trimming: 6 bases; J trimming: 7 bases; junction bases outside the gene matches: 10. Germline V lookup: CDR1 MNHEY, CDR2 SVGAGI. This CDR3 comprises 14 residues. DNA of the CDR3: TGTGCCAGCAGCACTTACACAGGGGGCCGGGAGCAGTACTTC. It yields the protein CASSTYTGGREQYF.

The rearrangement joins TRBV28 to TRBJ1-5; 9 bases align to TRBD1. CDR1 is MDHEN, CDR2 SYDVKM, per germline. This CDR3 is 16 amino acids long. After removal of 6 bases from V and 3 bases from J, the junction contained 9 bases not matched to a gene. This CDR3 is CASRRPGQGNNQPQHF. CDR3 DNA: TGTGCCAGCAGGCGACCGGGACAGGGAAACAATCAGCCCCAGCATTTT.

The V gene is TRBV2, the J gene TRBJ1-3; D perhaps matches TRBD1 (6 bases). In germline, CDR1 is SNHLY, CDR2 FYNNEI. This CDR3 region has 15 residues. Trimming removed 3 bases at V and 0 bases at J, with 9 bases between. CDR3 in amino acids: CASSEDSHSGNTIYF. The CDR3 DNA is TGTGCCAGCAGTGAGGACAGTCACTCTGGAAACACCATATATTTT.

The V call is TRBV12-3 or TRBV12-4, the J call TRBJ2-4, with unresolved D. The CDR3 is made up of 11 amino acids. Trimming shortened V by 8 bases and J by 5 bases, and 7 bases separated the two germline ends. The CDR3 DNA reads TGTGCCAGCGCAACGGAAAACATTCAGTACTTC. Translated, it gives CASATENIQYF.

This clone has more than one count but fewer than ten. V usage is TRBV6-6 and J usage is TRBJ2-2; D might be TRBD2 (6 bases). This CDR3 comprises 14 residues. Per the germline V gene, CDR1 is MNHNY and CDR2 is SVGAGI (reference sequence). V was shortened by 7 bases and J by 1 base, with 10 bases between the two germline ends. CDR3 residues: CASTGRENTGELFF. The CDR3 DNA sequence: TGTGCCAGCACCGGGCGGGAGAACACCGGGGAGCTGTTTTTT.

The chain is built from TRBV9 and TRBJ2-5, with 11 bases lining up with TRBD2. V dropped 3 bases and J dropped 5; count of bases not matched to a gene: 6. The germline V gene has CDR1 SGDLS and CDR2 YYNGEE. CDR3 length: 15 amino acids. The CDR3 DNA reads as TGTGCCAGCAGCGGTAGCGGGGGGGCCTGGGAGACCCAGTACTTC. It encodes CASSGSGGAWETQYF. The whole variable domain, filled in from reference TRBV9 and TRBJ2-5, reads DSGVTQTPKHLITATGQRVTLRCSPRSGDLSVYWYQQSLDQGLQFLIQYYNGEERAKGNILERFSAQQFPDLHSELNLSSLELGDSALYFCASSGSGGAWETQYFGPGTRLLVL.

V gene TRBV5-8 combines with J gene TRBJ1-2; 7 bases agree with TRBD1. With V trimmed by 0 bases and J by 3 bases, 2 bases remained unmatched. The CDR3 is made up of 14 amino acids. The germline V gene has CDR1 SGHTS and CDR2 YDEGEE. CDR3 sequence: CASSLDRGDYGYTF. The CDR3 DNA follows: TGTGCCAGCAGCTTGGACAGGGGAGACTATGGCTACACCTTC.

This clone was found a few times. The CDR3: CASSIKGSTGELFF. The CDR3 DNA reads TGTGCCAGTAGTATCAAGGGGTCCACCGGGGAGCTGTTTTTT. The chain combines TRBV19 with TRBJ2-2; D might be TRBD1 (5 bases). Germline V CDR1 and CDR2: LNHDA, SQIVND (reference sequence). This CDR3 region has 14 residues. Deletions cut 3 bases from V and 4 bases from J, with 9 bases between.

The chain joins TRBV7-9 to TRBJ1-2, with D perhaps TRBD1 (6 bases). The CDR3 contains 15 residues. Trimming took off 3 bases at V and 7 bases at J, with 18 bases between the two ends. Germline V gene lookup returns CDR1 SEHNR and CDR2 FQNEAQ (reference sequence). The CDR3 sequence: CASSLDNIQGPGYTF. The CDR3 coding sequence is TGTGCCAGCAGCTTGGACAACATACAGGGACCTGGCTACACCTTC.

This clone was found once. The chain carries TRBV11-2 and TRBJ1-5; D is unresolved. Trimming cost V 6 bases and J 2 bases, with 14 bases left between them. Germline V gives CDR1 SGHAT, CDR2 FQNNGV. The CDR3 runs to 15 residues. DNA of the CDR3: TGTGCCAGCAGTTCGGATGGGAGGGGCAATCAGCCCCAGCATTTT. Protein: CASSSDGRGNQPQHF. The variable domain in full, completed from reference TRBV11-2 and TRBJ1-5, reads EAGVAQSPRYKIIEKRQSVAFWCNPISGHATLYWYQQILGQGPKLLIQFQNNGVVDDSQLPKDRFSAERLKGVDSTLKIQPAKLEDSAVYLCASSSDGRGNQPQHFGDGTRLSIL.

The chain employs TRBV7-9 and TRBJ1-3; TRBD1 matches 7 bases. The CDR3 totals 15 residues. J gave up 2 bases and V 5 bases, and 6 bases lay outside the gene matches. Per germline, CDR1 SEHNR and CDR2 FQNEAQ (reference sequence). In nucleotides, the CDR3 is TGTGCCAGCAGCCTCCAGGGGGTGGCTGGAAACACCATATATTTT. This sequence encodes CASSLQGVAGNTIYF.

A single count supports this clone. The chain joins TRBV19 to TRBJ2-3, with 8 positions matching TRBD2. CDR3 length: 17 amino acids. Germline trimming cut 4 bases from V and 2 bases from J; bases unmatched to any gene: 11. The germline gives CDR1 LNHDA, CDR2 SQIVND (reference sequence). CDR3 DNA: TGTGCCAGTAGTACCCGGCGGGGCGGGGGGAACACAGATACGCAGTATTTT. This translates into CASSTRRGGGNTDTQYF.

The sample holds one count of this clone. V gene TRBV6-1 combines with J gene TRBJ2-2; the match to TRBD2 covers 11 bases. The germline CDR1 and CDR2 sequences are MNHNS and SASEGT. The length of the CDR3 is 17 residues. J gave up 4 bases and V 0 bases, and 4 bases lay outside the gene matches. The CDR3, as DNA: TGTGCCAGCAGTGAAGCTCTAGCGGGGGGCGTCACCGGGGAGCTGTTTTTT. Its translation: CASSEALAGGVTGELFF.

The rearrangement uses TRBV2 and TRBJ1-6, with D tentatively TRBD1 (5 bases). The germline V gene has CDR1 SNHLY and CDR2 FYNNEI. Between the trimmed V and J ends, which lost 4 bases and 10 bases, there was a span of 17 bases. The CDR3 runs 15 residues. CDR3 protein: CASSGSSGGGSPLHF. Here the CDR3 DNA reads TGTGCCAGCAGTGGCAGTTCGGGGGGTGGGTCACCCCTCCACTTT.

The chain is built from TRBV7-2 and TRBJ1-5; a weak D match, TRBD1 (6 bases). The CDR3 consists of 15 residues. Germline V lookup: CDR1 SGHTA, CDR2 FQGNSA. Trimming removed 2 bases at V and 7 bases at J, with 15 bases between. CDR3 coding DNA: TGTGCCAGCAGCTTAAACAGGGCCGTCGGGCAGCCCCAGCATTTT. As protein: CASSLNRAVGQPQHF.

The chain has TRBV3-1 (or the pseudogene TRBV3-2) and TRBJ1-3, with unresolved D. CDR3 size: 15 residues. The germline V gene encodes CDR1 LGHDT and CDR2 YNNKEL (reference sequence). V was clipped by 4 bases and J by 0 bases, with 10 bases between them. CDR3 region: CASSPLLSSGNTIYF. The CDR3 nucleotides read TGTGCCAGCAGCCCCTTGTTGAGCTCTGGAAACACCATATATTTT.

The rearrangement links TRBV24-1 to TRBJ2-2; TRBD1 aligns across 8 bases. Germline CDR1 reads KGHDR; CDR2 reads SFDVKD. This CDR3 is 15 amino acids long. The V gene end was trimmed by 4 bases and the J gene end by 5 bases; junction bases not matched to a gene: 5. The CDR3 protein is CATSDPTGGTGELFF. The DNA for the CDR3 is TGTGCCACCAGTGACCCTACAGGGGGAACCGGGGAGCTGTTTTTT.

This chain connects TRBV5-1 to TRBJ2-7; D is ambiguous. Trimming removed 4 bases at V and 3 bases at J, with 14 bases between. The CDR3 length is 14 residues. Germline V gene sequence: CDR1 SGHRS, CDR2 YFSETQ. The CDR3 reads CASSIPGNSYEQYF. Here the CDR3 DNA reads TGCGCCAGCAGCATCCCAGGAAACAGCTACGAGCAGTACTTC.

The chain carries TRBV28 and TRBJ2-3; 7 bases are a match to TRBD2. Per germline, CDR1 MDHEN and CDR2 SYDVKM. J was trimmed by 3 bases and V by 2 bases; bases with no gene match: 8. The CDR3 extends over 16 amino acids. CDR3 nucleotides: TGTGCCAGCAGTTTAGTCGGAGGACTAGAAACAGATACGCAGTATTTT. Amino acids: CASSLVGGLETDTQYF.

This clone occurred a few times. The chain is built from TRBV24-1 and TRBJ1-5; 9 nucleotides align to TRBD1. V dropped 4 bases and J dropped 6; count of bases not matched to a gene: 6. From germline, CDR1 is KGHDR and CDR2 SFDVKD. The CDR3 sequence is 15 residues long. CDR3 nucleotides: TGTGCCACCAGTGACCCTGGACAGGGGAGTCAGCCCCAGCATTTT. Translating gives CATSDPGQGSQPQHF.

The V call is TRBV19, the J call TRBJ2-3, with D tentatively TRBD2 (6 bases). Germline V lookup: CDR1 LNHDA, CDR2 SQIVND (reference sequence). The CDR3 is made up of 14 amino acids. Deletions cut 5 bases from V and 7 bases from J, with 16 bases between. CDR3 in DNA: TGTGCCAGTAGTGCGGTCGTGGAGGGTCATACGCAGTATTTT. It is translated as CASSAVVEGHTQYF.

This chain joins TRBV19 and TRBJ1-5, with TRBD1 identical over 9 bases. J gave up 6 bases and V 7 bases, and 13 bases lay outside the gene matches. The germline CDR1 and CDR2 sequences are LNHDA and SQIVND (reference sequence). The CDR3 contains 16 residues. CDR3 nucleotide sequence: TGTGCCAGTATGGTTCCGGGACAGGGAAACCTTCAGCCCCAGCATTTT. Translated: CASMVPGQGNLQPQHF.

The CDR3 bases are TGTGCCAGCAGCTTATACAGGGACTCTGGAAACACCATATATTTT. Its translation is CASSLYRDSGNTIYF. The chain recombines TRBV7-9 with TRBJ1-3; maybe TRBD1 (6 bases). The CDR3 spans 15 residues. The V end lost 2 bases, the J end lost 0 bases, and 8 bases lay between the germline ends. CDR1 is SEHNR and CDR2 is FQNEAQ in the germline V gene (reference sequence).

This clone has only a few counts. This rearrangement joins TRBV28 to TRBJ2-7, with 10 bases identical to TRBD1. Germline CDR1 is MDHEN and CDR2 is SYDVKM. J was trimmed by 4 bases and V by 10 bases; bases with no gene match: 10. The CDR3 runs 14 residues. This chain's CDR3 is CATKGGQGRYEQYF. The CDR3 DNA sequence: TGTGCCACCAAAGGGGGACAGGGGAGGTACGAGCAGTACTTC.